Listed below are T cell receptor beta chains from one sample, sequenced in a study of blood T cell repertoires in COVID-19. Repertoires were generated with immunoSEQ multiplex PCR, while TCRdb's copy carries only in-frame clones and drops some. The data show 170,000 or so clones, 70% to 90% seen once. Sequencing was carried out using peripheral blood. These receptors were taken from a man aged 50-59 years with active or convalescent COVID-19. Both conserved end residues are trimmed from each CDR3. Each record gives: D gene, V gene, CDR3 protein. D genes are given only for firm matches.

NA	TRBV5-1	ASSWGDSEKLF
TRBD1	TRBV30	ASSGTALEKLF
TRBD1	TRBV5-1	ASRWGTGGTATNEKLF
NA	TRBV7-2	ASSPPGGQPQH
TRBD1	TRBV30	AWSLQGATEAF
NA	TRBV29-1	SVLNEKLF
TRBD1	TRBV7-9	ASSAGQVNEQF
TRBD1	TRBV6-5	ASSYRGLEYEQY
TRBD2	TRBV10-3	AIGRGGLDYEQY
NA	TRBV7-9	ASSLAWTGNQPQH
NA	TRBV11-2	ASSLDRHTDTQY
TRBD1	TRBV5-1	ASQTGAGNSPLH
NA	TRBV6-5	ASSRSDGPYT
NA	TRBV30	AWNRYSNQPQH
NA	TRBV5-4	ASSFRGSSYNEQF
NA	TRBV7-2	ASSPTAVNTQY
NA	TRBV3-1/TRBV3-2	ASSQDSMPGTYEQY
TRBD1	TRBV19	ASRQVGQGATNEKLF
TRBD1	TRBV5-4	ASSGTGAGNEQF
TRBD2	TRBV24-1	ATSQASGVGGELF
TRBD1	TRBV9	ASSDRGSEAF
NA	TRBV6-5	ASSWEEGELF
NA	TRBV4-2	ASSQGTSIGGELF
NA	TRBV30	AWSPGTEAF
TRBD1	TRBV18	ASSPPDRGSTNEKLF
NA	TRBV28	ASSSPQGGNQPQH
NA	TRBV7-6	ASSARGGQLSNQPQH
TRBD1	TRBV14	ASSQPGQGASTDTQY
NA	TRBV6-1	ASSEPGQSRRY
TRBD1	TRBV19	ASSSGGGNTEAF
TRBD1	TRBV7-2	ASSRTGGGEQPQH
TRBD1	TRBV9	ASSGQGTTEAF
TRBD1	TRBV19	ASSIRTGGLAMNTEAF
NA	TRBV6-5	ASGGGKTNEKLF
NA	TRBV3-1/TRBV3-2	ASSRAETQY
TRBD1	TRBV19	ASSFEGASGGYT
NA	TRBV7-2	ASSPTGSGSRYGYT